One sample yielded the 22 T cell receptor beta chains listed below, sequenced in a study of T cell repertoires in cytomegalovirus infection. Via MiXCR, TCRdb re-called the reads, giving one row per CDR3 protein. The sample yields roughly 720,000 distinct CDR3 sequences, roughly 35% seen once. The sequenced sample consisted of PBMCs. These receptors originate from a human donor in good health (CMV status not recorded). Some clones in this sample may be carry-over from other donors' samples.

The rearrangement uses TRBV28 and TRBJ1-5; TRBD1 is a possible D gene (5 bases). Trimming took 3 bases from V and 4 from J, leaving 13 bases between them. This CDR3 region has 15 residues. Germline V gene data show CDR1 as MDHEN and CDR2 as SYDVKM. This chain's CDR3 is CASSFLGTGNQPQHF. The CDR3 region has the DNA TGTGCCAGCAGTTTTTTGGGGACGGGGAATCAGCCCCAGCATTTT.

In regard to this clonotype: At one of its ends the junction is not consistent with the germline gene, which may arise from a read error. The gene calls are TRBV7-2 and TRBJ1-4; D unclear. The CDR3 consists of 14 residues. Germline values: CDR1 SGHTA, CDR2 FQGNSA. CDR3 nucleotide sequence: TGTGCCATCAGCCTCGTGGCCTTAAATGAAAAACTGTTTTTT. Encoded protein: CAISLVALNEKLFF.

The chain couples TRBV28 to TRBJ1-2, with no clear D. V lost 4 bases, J lost 7 bases, and 16 bases lay in between. Germline V gene lookup returns CDR1 MDHEN and CDR2 SYDVKM. CDR3 length: 14 residues. DNA of the CDR3: TGTGCCAGCAGTTCCGGCCAAGGCTACTTTGGCTACACCTTC. Translated: CASSSGQGYFGYTF.

The chain uses TRBV5-6 and TRBJ2-1; a possible D gene is TRBD2 (5 bases). V was shortened by 4 bases and J by 10 bases, with 15 bases between the two germline ends. Germline CDR1 and CDR2: SGHDT and YYEEEE. This CDR3 is built from 13 residues. The CDR3: CASSTTRFGEQFF. CDR3 sequence (DNA): TGTGCCAGCAGCACCACTAGGTTTGGGGAGCAGTTCTTC.

The chain recombines TRBV20-1 with TRBJ2-4; D unresolved. Trimming stripped 3 bases from V and 7 bases from J, with 10 bases between. The CDR3 is 12 residues long. From germline, CDR1 is DFQATT and CDR2 SNEGSKA (reference sequence). The CDR3 protein is CSASRARNIQYF. The CDR3, as DNA: TGCAGTGCTAGTCGGGCCAGGAACATTCAGTACTTC.

This clonotype showed up just a few times. V usage is TRBV7-6 and J usage is TRBJ1-6; D not certain. V dropped 6 bases and J dropped 7 bases, with 10 bases sitting between them. The CDR3 consists of 13 residues. Per the germline V gene, CDR1 is SGHVS and CDR2 is FNYEAQ. DNA for the CDR3: TGTGCCAGCAGTCCAGACCAGAATTCACCCCTCCACTTT. Protein sequence: CASSPDQNSPLHF.

This sequence joins TRBV19 and TRBJ2-2, with D hard to call. Germline V gives CDR1 LNHDA, CDR2 SQIVND (reference sequence). The V end was cut by 2 bases, the J end by 6 bases, with 7 bases between. The CDR3 runs to 13 residues. Here the CDR3 reads CASSISSPGELFF. CDR3 coding DNA: TGTGCCAGTAGTATAAGTAGCCCCGGGGAGCTGTTTTTT. The complete variable domain, with remaining parts taken from reference TRBV19 and TRBJ2-2, reads DGGITQSPKYLFRKEGQNVTLSCEQNLNHDAMYWYRQDPGQGLRLIYYSQIVNDFQKGDIAEGYSVSREKKESFPLTVTSAQKNPTAFYLCASSISSPGELFFGEGSRLTVL.

This chain links TRBV20-1 with TRBJ2-1; D perhaps matches TRBD2 (7 bases). V gave up 4 bases and J gave up 3 bases, with 16 bases separating them. This CDR3 is 15 amino acids long. Germline assignment: CDR1 DFQATT and CDR2 SNEGSKA (reference sequence). For the CDR3, the DNA is TGCAGTGCTACTAGGGGCGGGGGCCTCTACAATGAGCAGTTCTTC. Protein sequence: CSATRGGGLYNEQFF.

There are a few counts of this clonotype. The chain combines TRBV11-2 with TRBJ2-7; no reliable D call. Trimming left V 5 bases short and J 1 base short, with 9 bases between. Germline V gives CDR1 SGHAT, CDR2 FQNNGV. The CDR3 runs to 13 residues. DNA of the CDR3: TGTGCCAGCAGCCACGGGTCTTCCTACGAGCAGTACTTC. It translates to CASSHGSSYEQYF.

This chain joins TRBV7-2 and TRBJ1-3, with D unclear. Trimming took off 0 bases at V and 0 bases at J, with 9 bases between the two ends. This CDR3 spans 16 amino acids. Germline V gene sequence: CDR1 SGHTA, CDR2 FQGNSA. CDR3 in amino acids: CASSLAGRTSGNTIYF. The CDR3 nucleotides read TGTGCCAGCAGCTTAGCGGGGAGGACCTCTGGAAACACCATATATTTT.

CDR3 residues: CSAKRTSYNEQFF. In DNA, the CDR3 is TGCAGTGCAAAGCGAACCTCCTACAATGAGCAGTTCTTC. The chain joins TRBV20-1 to TRBJ2-1; D gene unclear. The germline V gene has CDR1 DFQATT and CDR2 SNEGSKA (reference sequence). There are 13 residues in the CDR3. V shed 6 bases and J shed 0 bases, with 9 bases lying between them.

This chain connects TRBV5-1 to TRBJ2-7; 7 bases match TRBD1. The V segment lost 7 bases and the J segment 5 bases; nucleotides outside the gene matches: 15. CDR3 size: 15 residues. In germline, CDR1 is SGHRS, CDR2 YFSETQ. In DNA, the CDR3 is TGCGCCAGCGGGACAGAAGTAGGTTTACGGGACGAGCAGTACTTC. It codes for CASGTEVGLRDEQYF.

This chain uses TRBV27 with TRBJ1-1, with 7 bases aligning to TRBD1. Per germline, CDR1 MNHEY and CDR2 SMNVEV (reference sequence). The CDR3 has 14 amino acids. V gave up 7 bases and J gave up 2 bases; unmatched junction bases: 7. The CDR3 here is CASKGTASNTEAFF. In DNA form, the CDR3 reads TGTGCCAGCAAGGGGACAGCCAGTAACACTGAAGCTTTCTTT.

This clonotype was seen a few times. The chain links TRBV20-1 to TRBJ2-2; 7 bases are shared with TRBD2. Germline trimming cut 5 bases from V and 2 bases from J; bases unmatched to any gene: 5. This CDR3 has 14 residues. Germline V lookup: CDR1 DFQATT, CDR2 SNEGSKA (reference sequence). CDR3 in amino acids: CSAPWGGNTGELFF. The CDR3 DNA sequence: TGCAGTGCTCCTTGGGGGGGTAACACCGGGGAGCTGTTTTTT.

The chain has TRBV6-6 and TRBJ1-4; no definite D call. Trimming stripped 5 bases from V and 0 bases from J, with 13 bases between. This CDR3 is built from 16 residues. The germline CDR1 and CDR2 sequences are MNHNY and SVGAGI (reference sequence). In DNA form, the CDR3 reads TGTGCCAGCAGTATCGGCCGGGGTGCAACTAATGAAAAACTGTTTTTT. Its translation: CASSIGRGATNEKLFF.

The rearrangement links TRBV4-1 to TRBJ2-7; 8 nucleotides match TRBD1. The CDR3 consists of 15 residues. Unmatched junction bases numbered 5, after V lost 4 bases and J lost 0 bases. The V gene's germline CDR1 is MGHRA and CDR2 YSYEKL. In nucleotides, the CDR3 is TGCGCCAGCAGCCGAGCACAGGGGGACTCCTACGAGCAGTACTTC. It translates to CASSRAQGDSYEQYF.

This clonotype showed up just once. V is TRBV20-1 and J is TRBJ2-1; D call uncertain. This CDR3 has 14 residues. Trimming pared 1 base from V and 6 bases from J, leaving 13 bases between. Germline V lookup: CDR1 DFQATT, CDR2 SNEGSKA (reference sequence). The CDR3 is CSARAAIPTNEQFF. The CDR3 coding sequence is TGCAGTGCTAGAGCAGCGATACCCACCAATGAGCAGTTCTTC.

This clonotype was counted many times. The chain links TRBV7-9 to TRBJ1-1; D is undetermined. CDR1 SEHNR and CDR2 FQNEAQ come from the germline V gene (reference sequence). This CDR3 is 13 amino acids long. V was clipped by 5 bases and J by 4 bases, with 11 bases between them. DNA of the CDR3: TGTGCCAGCAGCCCCTCTGTTTCCACTGAAGCTTTCTTT. This codes for CASSPSVSTEAFF.

This clonotype was recorded a few times. The rearrangement joins TRBV18 to TRBJ1-1; 7 nucleotides line up with TRBD1. The V and J ends lost 3 bases and 9 bases, in that order; junction bases with no gene match: 7. The CDR3 runs to 13 residues. From germline, CDR1 is KGHSH and CDR2 LQKENI. CDR3 nucleotides: TGTGCCAGCTCACCGCGGACAGGCCAACAAGCTTTCTTT. Its translation: CASSPRTGQQAFF.

This sequence joins TRBV27 and TRBJ2-1, with D possibly matching TRBD2 (5 bases). V was cut by 2 bases and J by 9 bases, with 17 bases left in between. From germline, CDR1 is MNHEY and CDR2 SMNVEV (reference sequence). CDR3 size: 15 residues. The CDR3 DNA follows: TGTGCCAGCAGTTTAAGACCCCCGGGGTTAGGTGAGCAGTTCTTC. It codes for CASSLRPPGLGEQFF.

V gene TRBV28 combines with J gene TRBJ2-3; D is perhaps TRBD1 or TRBD2 (6 bases each). Trimming shortened V by 8 bases and J by 5 bases, and 23 bases separated the two germline ends. The germline gives CDR1 MDHEN, CDR2 SYDVKM. CDR3 size: 16 residues. The CDR3 loop is CASHRGGTGALDTQYF. In DNA form, the CDR3 reads TGTGCCAGCCACCGTGGCGGTACGGGGGCTTTAGATACGCAGTATTTT.

The CDR3 reads CASSDHGALIGSPLHF. CDR3 DNA sequence: TGTGCCAGCAGTGATCATGGGGCGCTTATAGGTTCACCCCTCCACTTT. The J gene is TRBJ1-6, the V gene TRBV2, with D possibly TRBD1 on 5 matching bases. The CDR3 loop spans 16 amino acids. Trimming took 3 bases from V and 9 from J, leaving 18 bases between them. Germline CDR1 reads SNHLY; CDR2 reads FYNNEI.